This TCR beta chain originates from a study of cytomegalovirus exposure and HLA in healthy donors. The PCR had 60 Vbeta and 13 Jbeta primers. TCRdb's copy holds only in-frame clones and misses some; the assay was immunoSEQ multiplex PCR. The table has about 150,000 clones, 60% to 85% seen once. This clone is medium-sized (0.01 to 0.1%) in the sample. Its antigen is currently unknown. General study points: Most TCR sequences were seen very rarely across donors, but some public TCRs occurred in many. Per a later analysis, about 15,000 TCR beta sequences showed association with HLA alleles at 0.05 false discovery rate. Beyond CMV serostatus, there was no information to go on about immune exposure. Three CMV-associated chains proved CMV antigen-specific in vitro.

The source of this sequence is a man aged 40-55 years in good health and CMV-seropositive. The material sequenced was PBMCs.

The CDR3 protein is CASRYDRYTGELFF. The DNA for the CDR3 is TGTGCCAGCAGATACGACAGATACACCGGGGAGCTGTTTTTT. This chain connects TRBV7-9 to TRBJ2-2, with D perhaps matching TRBD1 (5 bases). V was pared by 6 bases and J by 3 bases, with 11 bases between. The CDR3 is 14 residues long. Germline CDR1 is SEHNR and CDR2 is FQNEAQ (reference sequence).